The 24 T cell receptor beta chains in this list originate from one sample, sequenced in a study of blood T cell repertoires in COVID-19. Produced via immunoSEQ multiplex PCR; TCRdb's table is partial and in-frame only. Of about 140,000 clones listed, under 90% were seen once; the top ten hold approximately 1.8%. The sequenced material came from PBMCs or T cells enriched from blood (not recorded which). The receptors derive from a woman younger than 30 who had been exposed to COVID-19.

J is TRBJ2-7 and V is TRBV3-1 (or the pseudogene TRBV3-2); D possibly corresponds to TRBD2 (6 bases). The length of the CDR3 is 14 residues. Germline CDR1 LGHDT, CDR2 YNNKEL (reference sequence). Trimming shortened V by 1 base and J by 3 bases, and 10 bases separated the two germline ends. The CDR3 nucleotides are TGTGCCAGCAGCCAAGGTCTAGCGATCTACGAGCAGTACTTC. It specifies CASSQGLAIYEQYF.

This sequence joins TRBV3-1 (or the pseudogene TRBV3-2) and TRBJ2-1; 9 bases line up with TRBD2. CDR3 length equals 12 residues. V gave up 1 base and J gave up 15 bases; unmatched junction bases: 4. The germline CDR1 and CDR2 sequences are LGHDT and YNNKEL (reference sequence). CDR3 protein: CASSQVSGSPFF. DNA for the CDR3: TGTGCCAGCAGCCAAGTTAGCGGGAGTCCGTTCTTC.

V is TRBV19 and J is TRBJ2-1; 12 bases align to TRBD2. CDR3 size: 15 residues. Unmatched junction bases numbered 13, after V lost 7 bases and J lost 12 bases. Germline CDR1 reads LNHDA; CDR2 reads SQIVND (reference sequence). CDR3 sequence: CASNPGLAGFGVQFF. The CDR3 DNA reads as TGTGCCAGTAACCCGGGACTAGCGGGCTTCGGAGTGCAGTTCTTC.

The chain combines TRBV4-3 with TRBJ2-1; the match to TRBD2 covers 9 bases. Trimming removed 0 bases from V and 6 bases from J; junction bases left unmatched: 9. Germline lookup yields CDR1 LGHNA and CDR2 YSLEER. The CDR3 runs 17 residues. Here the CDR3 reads CASSQDQPSGIRNEQFF. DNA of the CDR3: TGCGCCAGCAGCCAAGATCAGCCTAGCGGGATTCGCAATGAGCAGTTCTTC.

The CDR3 loop is CASSLYRVGTEAFF. CDR3 DNA sequence: TGTGCCAGCAGTTTATACAGGGTCGGAACTGAAGCTTTCTTT. The chain has TRBV27 and TRBJ1-1, with a weak D call TRBD1 (6 bases). Deletions cut 1 base from V and 5 bases from J, with 11 bases between. The germline CDR1 and CDR2 sequences are MNHEY and SMNVEV (reference sequence). CDR3 length: 14 residues.

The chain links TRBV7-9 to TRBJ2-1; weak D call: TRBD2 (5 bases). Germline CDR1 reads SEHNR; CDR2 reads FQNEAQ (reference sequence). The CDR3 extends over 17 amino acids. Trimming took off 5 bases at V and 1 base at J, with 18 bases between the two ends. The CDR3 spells CASSPPISGRSYNEQFF. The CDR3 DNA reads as TGTGCCAGCAGCCCCCCTATAAGCGGAAGATCCTACAATGAGCAGTTCTTC.

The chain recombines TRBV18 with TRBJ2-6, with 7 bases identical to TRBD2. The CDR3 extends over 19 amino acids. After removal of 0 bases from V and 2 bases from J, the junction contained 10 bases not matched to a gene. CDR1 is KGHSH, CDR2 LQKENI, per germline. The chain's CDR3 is CASSPPIPSGIAGANVLTF. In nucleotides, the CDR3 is TGTGCCAGCTCACCACCGATCCCTAGCGGAATTGCTGGGGCCAACGTCCTGACTTTC.

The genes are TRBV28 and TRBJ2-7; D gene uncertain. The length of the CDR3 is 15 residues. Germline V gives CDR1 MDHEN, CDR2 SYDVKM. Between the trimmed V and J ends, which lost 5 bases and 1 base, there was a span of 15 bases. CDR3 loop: CASSGHSAQSYEQYF. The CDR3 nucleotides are TGTGCCAGCAGTGGGCATTCGGCACAGTCCTACGAGCAGTACTTC.

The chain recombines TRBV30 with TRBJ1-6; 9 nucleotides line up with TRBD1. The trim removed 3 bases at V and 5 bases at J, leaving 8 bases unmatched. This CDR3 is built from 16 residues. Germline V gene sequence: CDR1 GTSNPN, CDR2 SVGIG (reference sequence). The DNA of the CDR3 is TGTGCCTGGAGACACAGGGGGCAGAGCAATAATTCACCCCTCCACTTT. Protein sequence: CAWRHRGQSNNSPLHF.

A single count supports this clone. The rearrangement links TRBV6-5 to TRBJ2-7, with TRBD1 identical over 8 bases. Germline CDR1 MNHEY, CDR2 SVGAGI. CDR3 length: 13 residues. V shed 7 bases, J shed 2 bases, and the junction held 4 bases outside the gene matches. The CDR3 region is CASTKTGAYEQYF. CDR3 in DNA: TGTGCCAGCACCAAGACAGGGGCCTACGAGCAGTACTTC.

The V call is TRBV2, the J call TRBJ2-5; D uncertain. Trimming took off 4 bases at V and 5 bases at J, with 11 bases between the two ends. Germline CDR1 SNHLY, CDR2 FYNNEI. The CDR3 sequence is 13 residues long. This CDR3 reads CASSVGRWETQYF. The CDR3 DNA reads TGTGCCAGCAGTGTGGGCAGGTGGGAGACCCAGTACTTC. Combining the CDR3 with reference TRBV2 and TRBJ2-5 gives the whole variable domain EPEVTQTPSHQVTQMGQEVILRCVPISNHLYFYWYRQILGQKVEFLVSFYNNEISEKSEIFDDQFSVERPDGSNFTLKIRSTKLEDSAMYFCASSVGRWETQYFGPGTRLLVL.

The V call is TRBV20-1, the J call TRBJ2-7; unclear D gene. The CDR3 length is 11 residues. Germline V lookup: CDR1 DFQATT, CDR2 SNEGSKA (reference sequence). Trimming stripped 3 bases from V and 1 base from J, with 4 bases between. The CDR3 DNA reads TGCAGTGCTAGTTCATCCTACGAGCAGTACTTC. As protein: CSASSSYEQYF.

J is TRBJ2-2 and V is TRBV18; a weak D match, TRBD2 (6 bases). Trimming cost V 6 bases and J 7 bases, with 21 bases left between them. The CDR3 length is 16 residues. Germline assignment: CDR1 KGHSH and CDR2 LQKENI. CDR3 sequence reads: CASSPLRGTVDGELFF. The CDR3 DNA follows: TGTGCCAGCTCGCCCCTCCGGGGGACCGTGGACGGGGAGCTGTTTTTT.

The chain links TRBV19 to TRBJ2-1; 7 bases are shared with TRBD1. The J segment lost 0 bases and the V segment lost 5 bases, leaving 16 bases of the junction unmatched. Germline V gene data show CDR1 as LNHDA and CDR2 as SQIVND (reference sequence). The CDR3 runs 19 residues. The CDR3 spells CASSLISRQGGSSYNEQFF. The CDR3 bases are TGTGCCAGTAGTCTCATTTCTCGACAGGGTGGAAGCTCCTACAATGAGCAGTTCTTC.

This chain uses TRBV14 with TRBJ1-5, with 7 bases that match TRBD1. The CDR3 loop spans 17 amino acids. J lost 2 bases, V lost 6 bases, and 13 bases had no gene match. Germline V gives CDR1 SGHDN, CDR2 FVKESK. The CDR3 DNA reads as TGTGCCAGCAGGGGCAGGGGGAAAAAGAATGGCAATCAGCCCCAGCATTTT. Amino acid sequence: CASRGRGKKNGNQPQHF.

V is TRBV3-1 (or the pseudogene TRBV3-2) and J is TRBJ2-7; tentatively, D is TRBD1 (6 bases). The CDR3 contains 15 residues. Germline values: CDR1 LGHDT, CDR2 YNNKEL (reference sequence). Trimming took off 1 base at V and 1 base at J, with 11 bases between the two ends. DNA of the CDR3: TGTGCCAGCAGCCAAGTTTTGGGGGCGTCCTACGAGCAGTACTTC. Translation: CASSQVLGASYEQYF.

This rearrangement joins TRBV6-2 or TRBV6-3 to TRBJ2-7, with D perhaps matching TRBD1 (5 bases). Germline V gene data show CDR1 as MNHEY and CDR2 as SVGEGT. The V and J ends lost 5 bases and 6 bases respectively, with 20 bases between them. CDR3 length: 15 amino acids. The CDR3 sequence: CASSHPTDTATEQYF. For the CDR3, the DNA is TGTGCCAGCAGTCACCCGACGGACACCGCCACCGAGCAGTACTTC.

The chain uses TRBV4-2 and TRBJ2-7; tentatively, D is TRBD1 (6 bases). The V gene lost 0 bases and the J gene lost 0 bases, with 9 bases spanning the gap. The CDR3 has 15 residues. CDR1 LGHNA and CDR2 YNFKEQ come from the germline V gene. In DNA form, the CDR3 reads TGTGCCAGCAGCCAAGAGATACAGGGCTCCTACGAGCAGTACTTC. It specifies CASSQEIQGSYEQYF.

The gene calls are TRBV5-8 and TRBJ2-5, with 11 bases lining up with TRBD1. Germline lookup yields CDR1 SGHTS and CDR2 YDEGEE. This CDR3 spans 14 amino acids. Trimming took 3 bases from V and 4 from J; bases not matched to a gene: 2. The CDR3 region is CASSSGQGGETQYF. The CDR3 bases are TGTGCCAGCAGCTCGGGACAGGGGGGAGAGACCCAGTACTTC.

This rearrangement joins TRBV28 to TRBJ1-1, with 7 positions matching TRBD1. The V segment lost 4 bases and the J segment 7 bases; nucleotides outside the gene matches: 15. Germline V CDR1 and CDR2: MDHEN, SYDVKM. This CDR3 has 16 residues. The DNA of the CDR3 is TGTGCCAGCAGTTCCTACCCGAGACAGGGTTTCAGTGAAGCTTTCTTT. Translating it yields CASSSYPRQGFSEAFF.

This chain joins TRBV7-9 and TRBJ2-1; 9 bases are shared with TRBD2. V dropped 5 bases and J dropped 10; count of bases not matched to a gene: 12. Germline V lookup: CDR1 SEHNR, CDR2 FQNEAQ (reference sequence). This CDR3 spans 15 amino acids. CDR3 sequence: CASSPALGLAREQFF. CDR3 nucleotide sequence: TGTGCCAGCAGCCCCGCCCTTGGACTAGCGAGGGAGCAGTTCTTC.

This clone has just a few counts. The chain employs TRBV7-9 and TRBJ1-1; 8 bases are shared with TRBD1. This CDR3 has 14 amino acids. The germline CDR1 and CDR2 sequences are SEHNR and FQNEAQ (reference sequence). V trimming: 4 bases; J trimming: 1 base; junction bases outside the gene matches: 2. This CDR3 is CASSSQGENTEAFF. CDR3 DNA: TGTGCCAGCAGCTCACAGGGGGAGAACACTGAAGCTTTCTTT.

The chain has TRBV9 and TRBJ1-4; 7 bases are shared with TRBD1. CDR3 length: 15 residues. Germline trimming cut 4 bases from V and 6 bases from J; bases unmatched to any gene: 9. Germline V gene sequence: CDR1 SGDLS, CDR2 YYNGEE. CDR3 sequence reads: CASSKGQPADEKLFF. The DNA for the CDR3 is TGTGCCAGCAGCAAGGGACAGCCCGCTGATGAAAAACTGTTTTTT.

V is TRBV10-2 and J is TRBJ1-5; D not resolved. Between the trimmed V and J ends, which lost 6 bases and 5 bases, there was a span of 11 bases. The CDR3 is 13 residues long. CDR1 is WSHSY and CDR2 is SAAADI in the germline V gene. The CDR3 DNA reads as TGCGCCAGCAGGGAGAACTCCTATCAGCCCCAGCATTTT. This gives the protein CASRENSYQPQHF.